This T cell receptor (beta chain) was observed in a study of cytomegalovirus exposure and HLA in healthy donors. Study observations and caveats: Presence/absence analyses assumed roughly uniform sequencing depth across donors, which may not hold.

Germline V gene sequence: CDR1 SGHNT, CDR2 YENEEA. Trimming cost V 5 bases and J 5 bases, with 19 bases left between them. There are 16 residues in the CDR3. PCR primers comprised 60 Vbeta and 13 Jbeta primers. Assay used: immunoSEQ multiplex PCR; TCRdb lists only in-frame clones, some missing. The sample carries fewer than 130,000 clones, 70% recorded once. As regards this clone: Its antigen is undetermined.

V and J are TRBV11-3 and TRBJ2-1; a possible D gene is TRBD2 (5 bases). This clonotype was obtained from a middle-aged man in good health and CMV-seropositive. Sequencing was carried out using PBMCs. The CDR3 region is CASSHFRSGRNNEQFF. The CDR3 nucleotides are TGTGCCAGCAGCCACTTTCGGAGCGGAAGAAACAATGAGCAGTTCTTC.